Sequencing of this TCR beta chain was carried out in a study of cytomegalovirus exposure and HLA in healthy donors. V was shortened by 5 bases and J by 7 bases, with 21 bases between the two germline ends. Per the germline V gene, CDR1 is MNHEY and CDR2 is SMNVEV (reference sequence). The CDR3 contains 16 residues. It was with 60 Vbeta and 13 Jbeta primers that the PCR ran. Profiled with immunoSEQ multiplex PCR; TCRdb holds only in-frame clones, not every one. The sample has around 130,000 clones; roughly 79% are singletons. This receptor was identified in a man in his thirties or forties in good health and CMV-seronegative. Sequencing was done on a sample of PBMCs. The genes are TRBV27 and TRBJ2-1; TRBD2 is a possible D gene (6 bases). This CDR3 reads CASSRVGGNFWNEQFF. CDR3 DNA: TGTGCCAGCAGTAGAGTTGGAGGGAACTTTTGGAATGAGCAGTTCTTC.